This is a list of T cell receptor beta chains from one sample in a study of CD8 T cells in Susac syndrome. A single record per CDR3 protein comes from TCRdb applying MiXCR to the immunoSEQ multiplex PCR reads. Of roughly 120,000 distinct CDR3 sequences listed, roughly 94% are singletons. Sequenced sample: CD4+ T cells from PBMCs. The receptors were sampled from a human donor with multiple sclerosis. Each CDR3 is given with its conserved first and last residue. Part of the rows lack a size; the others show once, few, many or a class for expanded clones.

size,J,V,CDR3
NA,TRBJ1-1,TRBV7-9,CASSLADRTQSNTEAFF
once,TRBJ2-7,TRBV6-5,CASSRSLQGYEQYF
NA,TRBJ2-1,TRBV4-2,CASSQGTSNLDEQFF
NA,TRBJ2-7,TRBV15,CATSRRLDYEQYF
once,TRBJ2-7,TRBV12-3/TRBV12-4,CASSLTSGRRDEQYF
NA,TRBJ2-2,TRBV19,CASSIPGAQNTGELFF
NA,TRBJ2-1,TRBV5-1,CASSLGRGQEQFF
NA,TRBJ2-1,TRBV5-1,CASSFGLGENEQFF
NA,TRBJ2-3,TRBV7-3,CASSSNSGAADTQYF
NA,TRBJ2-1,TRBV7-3,CASSLTGGSSYNEQFF
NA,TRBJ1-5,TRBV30,CAWTSPDSINQPQHF
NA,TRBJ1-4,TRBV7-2,CASSLGYDEKLFF
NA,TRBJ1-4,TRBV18,CASSYDRGKANEKLFF
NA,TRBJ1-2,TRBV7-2,CASSLGYNGYTF
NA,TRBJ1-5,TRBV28,CASKESRGDQPQHF
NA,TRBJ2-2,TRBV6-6,CASSYTGVTGELFF
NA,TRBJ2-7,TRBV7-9,CASSLIGGGGQQYF
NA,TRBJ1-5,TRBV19,CASSIRDSRNQPQHF
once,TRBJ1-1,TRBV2,CASKKGENTEAFF
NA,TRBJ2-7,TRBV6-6,CASSYEQALSSYEQYF
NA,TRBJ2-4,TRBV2,CASRRGGAKNIQYF
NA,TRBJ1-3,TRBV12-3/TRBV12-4,CASFSRGASVSSGNTIYF
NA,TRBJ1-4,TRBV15,CATSPGPGGKLFF
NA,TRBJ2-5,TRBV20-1,CSAVATSGGTETQYF
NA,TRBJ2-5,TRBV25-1,CASTDVSGRAWETQYF
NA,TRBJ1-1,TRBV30,CAWSADGPYEAFF
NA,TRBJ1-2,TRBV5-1,CASSLGATGDYGYTF
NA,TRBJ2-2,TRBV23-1,CASSQSRRGGKNTGELFF
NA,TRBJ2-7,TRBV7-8,CASSNRFSYEQYF